This note documents a single TCR beta chain sequence. It lacks a known antigen. No base quality values were provided; no much bigger clone lies one nucleotide off. This sample's time point label indicates: baseline before first vaccination. The vaccinee samples were drawn from two UK trials, COV001 and COV002, one of which was a single-blind randomized controlled phase 2/3 trial testing AZD1222 (ChAdOx1 nCoV-19) in healthy adults. Trial participant PBMC samples were collected at day 0 and day 28 after the second dose for TCRbeta chain sequencing. Taken from cysteine to phenylalanine, the CDR3 has 15 residues. Left in the record is the CDR3 DNA by itself, 45 bases read in frame from the first base. Clipping removes 5 bases from V and 1 base from J, with 8 as the unmatched junction base count. In the germline V gene, CDR1 corresponds to SGHRS and CDR2 to YFSETQ. The entry originates in a study of T cell responses to AZD1222 COVID-19 vaccine (dated by TCRdb to the early 2020s). Study-level background: AZD1222 recipients given second doses at about 4 weeks or at about 12 weeks were pooled, since spike-specific TCR depth and breadth were not found to differ between the two schedules. A total of just over 230 trial participants underwent TCR sequencing, of whom about 210 had received two doses of AZD1222 and about 25 had received two doses of the MenACWY control vaccine. Trial participants were enrolled by age into 18-55, 56-69 and 70-plus year subgroups, with around 150, 28 and 57 TCR-sequenced participants respectively.

On the study overall, not on this receptor specifically: After two AZD1222 doses, both the breadth and the depth of spike-specific TCRs were significantly higher than at day 0 and than in MenACWY recipients. CD4 TCRs associated with the vaccine covered the entire spike protein, and the dominant responses were in regions 160-218 and 743-854. The 56-69-year group was small, and its depth increase did not reach significance, likely because of low power. Most participants were white British and females outnumbered males, and the authors suggested that clonal diversity may have been underestimated. Conclusions about previously exposed vaccinees are limited because only six or seven AZD1222 recipients were SARS-CoV-2 seropositive at baseline. Reportedly, almost half of the unique spike-specific TCRs recognized epitopes lying outside the regions that are mutated in the B.1.351 and B.1.1.7 variants. Because no samples from the day 14 peak response were available, repertoires could be characterized only after the peak T cell response.

The CDR3 regions of human TCRbeta chains were analyzed by immunosequencing. The published analysis was carried out like this. Repertoire TCRs were checked for matches against a reference library of SARS-CoV-2-specific TCRs that had been generated using the MIRA antigen-specificity platform. Breadth was defined as the fraction of unique TCRs that were SARS-CoV-2-associated. Depth was defined as the fraction of total T cells that were SARS-CoV-2-associated. Using the MIRA data, every spike-specific TCR was mapped to the spike region that the TCR reacted to and assigned to either a CD4 or a CD8 class. Log10-transformed breadth and depth values were compared by one-way ANOVA with Sidak's multiple comparisons tests. TCRdb took this table from immuneACCESS and kept in-frame rearrangements with V and J called. Such tables lack part of the clones; where checked against another copy, unresolved V genes explain under half of the gap, and the rest is unexplained. The DNA was the basis for D and trimming; V, J and clone size are from that table. In all, the sample holds about 120,000 clones, and 70% to 90% of those were seen once. Of the sample, around 3% is held by the ten largest clones.

This specimen consisted of peripheral blood, obtained on day 0 of AZD1222 vaccination. The rearrangement combines TRBV5-1 with TRBJ1-2, with 7 junctional bases fitting TRBD1. The sequence came from an adult in good health. The CDR3 region has the sequence CASRLETGRNYGYTF. The bases read TGCGCCAGCAGGCTTGAGACAGGGCGTAACTATGGCTACACCTTC.